Shown below are 26 T cell receptor beta chains from a single sample sequenced in a study of Ad26.COV2.S vaccination and SARS-CoV-2 variants. The table came from immunoSEQ multiplex PCR; TCRdb's copy has only in-frame clones and leaves some out. Here the sample spans over 400,000 clones, 92% being singletons. Documented treatment: around 19 received Ad26.COV2.S at low or high dose, single or two shots; several received placebo; per-sample allocation not given. Following the first vaccine or placebo injection, samples were taken on day 63. This material consisted of peripheral blood, taken in a trial of Ad26.COV2.S vaccine versus placebo. These TCRs come from a person between 18 and 65 years old who received the Ad26.COV2.S COVID-19 vaccine or a placebo.

The chain carries TRBV11-2 and TRBJ2-5, with 14 bases lining up with TRBD2. V lost 4 bases to trimming and J lost 1 base; unmatched junction nucleotides: 5. Looked up from germline, CDR1 is SGHAT and CDR2 is FQNNGV. The CDR3 runs 17 residues. Here the CDR3 DNA reads TGTGCCAGCAGCTCGGGACTAGCGGGGGACACCCAAGAGACCCAGTACTTC. Residues: CASSSGLAGDTQETQYF. The full variable domain, with the rest looked up from reference TRBV11-2 and TRBJ2-5, is EAGVAQSPRYKIIEKRQSVAFWCNPISGHATLYWYQQILGQGPKLLIQFQNNGVVDDSQLPKDRFSAERLKGVDSTLKIQPAKLEDSAVYLCASSSGLAGDTQETQYFGPGTRLLVL.

This rearrangement joins TRBV4-3 to TRBJ2-3; tentatively, D is TRBD2 (5 bases). V was trimmed by 4 bases and J by 0 bases, leaving 14 bases between them. The CDR3 length is 16 residues. Germline V gene data show CDR1 as LGHNA and CDR2 as YSLEER. CDR3 in amino acids: CASSPGSTTSTDTQYF. The CDR3 DNA follows: TGCGCCAGCAGCCCCGGGTCGACTACTAGCACAGATACGCAGTATTTT.

The gene calls are TRBV27 and TRBJ1-5, with D possibly being TRBD1 (5 bases). Per the germline V gene, CDR1 is MNHEY and CDR2 is SMNVEV (reference sequence). The CDR3 has 15 residues. Trimming pared 4 bases from V and 4 bases from J, leaving 14 bases between. The CDR3, as DNA: TGTGCCAGCAGTTCCGATGGGGCGAGGAATCAGCCCCAGCATTTT. This encodes CASSSDGARNQPQHF.

The rearrangement links TRBV6-2 or TRBV6-3 to TRBJ2-5; the match to TRBD2 covers 7 bases. The CDR3 covers 13 residues. Trimming removed 4 bases from V and 7 bases from J; junction bases left unmatched: 6. CDR1 and CDR2 from the germline V gene are MNHEY and SVGEGT. In nucleotides, the CDR3 is TGTGCCAGCAGTTGGACTAGAGGTGGGACCCAGTACTTC. It codes for CASSWTRGGTQYF.

CDR3 amino acids: CASSFGQVQETQYF. The CDR3 DNA sequence: TGTGCCAGCAGTTTTGGGCAGGTCCAAGAGACCCAGTACTTC. The V call is TRBV28, the J call TRBJ2-5, with unresolved D. This CDR3 has 14 amino acids. V lost 3 bases and J 1 base, leaving 9 bases between the germline ends. Germline loops: CDR1 MDHEN, CDR2 SYDVKM.

The gene calls are TRBV30 and TRBJ2-5; D might be TRBD2 (5 bases). Germline lookup yields CDR1 GTSNPN and CDR2 SVGIG (reference sequence). This CDR3 contains 15 residues. The V and J ends lost 2 bases and 4 bases respectively, with 17 bases between them. Here the CDR3 DNA reads TGTGCCTGGAGTCGGGGTCGATCCTCCCGAGAGACCCAGTACTTC. Amino acids: CAWSRGRSSRETQYF.

The CDR3 sequence: CASSYGHGNQPQHF. CDR3 bases: TGTGCCAGCAGTTACGGCCACGGCAATCAGCCCCAGCATTTT. The chain carries TRBV6-5 and TRBJ1-5, with no clear D. The CDR3 runs 14 residues. CDR1 is MNHEY and CDR2 is SVGAGI in the germline V gene. V lost 2 bases and J 2 bases, leaving 7 bases between the germline ends.

The V call is TRBV6-2 or TRBV6-3, the J call TRBJ2-5, with D uncertain. Germline CDR1 is MNHEY and CDR2 is SVGEGT. Trimming took 0 bases from V and 4 from J, leaving 21 bases between them. This CDR3 has 18 residues. This CDR3 is CASSYSNNWGLIGETQYF. The CDR3 DNA is TGTGCCAGCAGTTACTCGAATAATTGGGGTTTGATTGGAGAGACCCAGTACTTC.

This chain connects TRBV6-5 to TRBJ2-6; D is unclear. Germline-derived CDR1 and CDR2 are MNHEY and SVGAGI. The CDR3 is 16 amino acids. Between the trimmed V and J ends, which lost 2 bases and 0 bases, there was a span of 8 bases. The CDR3 reads CASSYQTNSGANVLTF. The CDR3 region has the DNA TGTGCCAGCAGTTACCAGACAAACTCTGGGGCCAACGTCCTGACTTTC.

The rearrangement joins TRBV9 to TRBJ1-4; D gene unclear. V lost 0 bases and J lost 8, with 14 bases in between. There are 15 residues in the CDR3. Germline CDR1 SGDLS, CDR2 YYNGEE. CDR3 protein: CASSVDGREGEKLFF. The CDR3 DNA sequence: TGTGCCAGCAGCGTAGACGGACGAGAAGGCGAAAAACTGTTTTTT.

This sequence joins TRBV7-9 and TRBJ1-2, with D uncertain. The CDR3 length is 14 residues. Germline CDR1 is SEHNR and CDR2 is FQNEAQ (reference sequence). V lost 5 bases and J lost 6, with 16 bases in between. CDR3 residues: CASSRPVSGDGYTF. Written as DNA, the CDR3 is TGTGCCAGCAGCCGCCCCGTTAGTGGTGATGGCTACACCTTC.

The rearrangement uses TRBV27 and TRBJ1-2, with D perhaps matching TRBD1 (5 bases). Germline CDR1 and CDR2: MNHEY and SMNVEV (reference sequence). Trimming took off 4 bases at V and 0 bases at J, with 15 bases between the two ends. There are 16 residues in the CDR3. The CDR3 nucleotides are TGTGCCAGCAGTTCCGAAACAGGCGAAGCTAACTATGGCTACACCTTC. Amino acids: CASSSETGEANYGYTF.

The chain joins TRBV9 to TRBJ1-4; weak D call: TRBD1 (5 bases). CDR1 is SGDLS, CDR2 YYNGEE, per germline. Trimming removed 0 bases from V and 10 bases from J, with 19 bases in between. This CDR3 has 16 residues. The CDR3 DNA follows: TGTGCCAGCAGCGTAGAGTGGAGGGTCGGGGCAGGAAAACTGTTTTTT. Translated: CASSVEWRVGAGKLFF.

V is TRBV4-3 and J is TRBJ2-3; TRBD2 matches 10 bases. The CDR3 length is 15 residues. With 4 bases clipped from V and 5 bases from J, the junction kept 6 bases outside the gene matches. The germline CDR1 and CDR2 sequences are LGHNA and YSLEER. CDR3 amino acids: CASSLTSGVLDTQYF. The CDR3 nucleotides are TGCGCCAGCAGCCTAACTAGCGGGGTATTAGATACGCAGTATTTT.

The gene calls are TRBV5-1 and TRBJ2-5, with unresolved D. V lost 5 bases, J lost 1 base, and 3 bases lay in between. The CDR3 contains 11 residues. CDR1 SGHRS and CDR2 YFSETQ come from the germline V gene. CDR3 loop: CASRSQETQYF. The CDR3 region has the DNA TGCGCCAGCAGAAGCCAAGAGACCCAGTACTTC.

The V gene is TRBV5-8, the J gene TRBJ1-5; D perhaps matches TRBD1 (6 bases). Looked up from germline, CDR1 is SGHTS and CDR2 is YDEGEE. The V and J ends lost 4 bases and 6 bases respectively, with 17 bases between them. CDR3 length equals 15 residues. DNA of the CDR3: TGTGCCAGCAGCGAACGGGGGCTGTTAGGTCAGCCCCAGCATTTT. As protein: CASSERGLLGQPQHF.

In regard to this clone: At one boundary the junction diverges from the germline segment, which might be a read error. V is TRBV7-7 and J is TRBJ2-2; 9 bases align to TRBD1. The CDR3 totals 15 residues. CDR1 is SSHAT, CDR2 FNYEAQ, per germline (reference sequence). In nucleotides, the CDR3 is TGTGCTAGCAGCCCGGACAGGGGAAACACCGGGGAGCTGTTTTTT. This gives the protein CASSPDRGNTGELFF.

The chain links TRBV2 to TRBJ1-1; D is unclear. The CDR3 is 11 residues long. Germline CDR1 and CDR2: SNHLY and FYNNEI. Trimming took 2 bases from V and 8 from J, leaving 6 bases between them. DNA for the CDR3: TGTGCCAGCAGTGAAACAGCAGAAGCTTTCTTT. It yields the protein CASSETAEAFF.

This chain joins TRBV7-9 and TRBJ1-1, with D uncertain. The germline CDR1 and CDR2 sequences are SEHNR and FQNEAQ (reference sequence). The CDR3 loop spans 16 amino acids. V was cut by 0 bases and J by 1 base, with 12 bases left in between. The CDR3: CASSLARAYENTEAFF. The CDR3 coding sequence is TGTGCCAGCAGCTTAGCGAGGGCATATGAGAACACTGAAGCTTTCTTT.

The rearrangement uses TRBV9 and TRBJ1-5; D remains ambiguous. Germline V gene sequence: CDR1 SGDLS, CDR2 YYNGEE. The CDR3 runs to 13 residues. The V end was cut by 0 bases, the J end by 3 bases, with 4 bases between. CDR3 protein: CASSVDANQPQHF. The CDR3, as DNA: TGTGCCAGCAGCGTAGATGCCAATCAGCCCCAGCATTTT.

The chain couples TRBV11-2 to TRBJ2-7, with D tentatively TRBD2 (5 bases). The V and J ends lost 0 bases and 5 bases respectively, with 11 bases between them. The CDR3 length is 14 residues. Per the germline V gene, CDR1 is SGHAT and CDR2 is FQNNGV. CDR3 sequence reads: CASSLDRGSDEQYF. CDR3 sequence (DNA): TGTGCCAGCAGCTTAGATCGGGGTTCCGACGAGCAGTACTTC.

The chain recombines TRBV12-5 with TRBJ1-2, with D perhaps TRBD1 (5 bases). CDR1 LGHNT and CDR2 FRNRAP come from the germline V gene. CDR3 length equals 13 residues. The V and J ends lost 6 bases and 8 bases respectively, with 16 bases between them. In DNA, the CDR3 is TGTGCTAGTGGATACAGGTTTTTCGAGGGCTACACCTTC. Translated, it gives CASGYRFFEGYTF. Using reference TRBV12-5 and TRBJ1-2 for the parts outside the CDR3, the full variable domain is DARVTQTPRHKVTEMGQEVTMRCQPILGHNTVFWYRQTMMQGLELLAYFRNRAPLDDSGMPKDRFSAEMPDATLATLKIQPSEPRDSAVYFCASGYRFFEGYTFGSGTRLTVV.

The chain links TRBV30 to TRBJ1-4, with a possible D match to TRBD1 (5 bases). This CDR3 has 13 amino acids. CDR1 is GTSNPN and CDR2 is SVGIG in the germline V gene (reference sequence). The CDR3 sequence: CAIDGALGEKLFF. For the CDR3, the DNA is TGTGCTATCGATGGGGCGCTTGGTGAAAAACTGTTTTTT.

The rearrangement joins TRBV5-1 to TRBJ1-2; D may be TRBD1 (5 bases). The CDR3 is 14 residues long. V lost 1 base to trimming and J lost 7 bases, with 14 bases between them. Germline CDR1 and CDR2: SGHRS and YFSETQ. The CDR3 loop is CASSLNEGLGGYTF. The CDR3 nucleotides read TGCGCCAGCAGCTTGAACGAGGGGCTGGGTGGCTACACCTTC. Based on the CDR3 plus reference TRBV5-1 and TRBJ1-2, the full variable domain is KAGVTQTPRYLIKTRGQQVTLSCSPISGHRSVSWYQQTPGQGLQFLFEYFSETQRNKGNFPGRFSGRQFSNSRSEMNVSTLELGDSALYLCASSLNEGLGGYTFGSGTRLTVV.

This chain connects TRBV5-1 to TRBJ2-3; TRBD2 aligns across 10 bases. Losses at the gene ends were 1 base for V and 2 bases for J; bases not matched to a gene: 4. The CDR3 length is 16 residues. In germline, CDR1 is SGHRS, CDR2 YFSETQ. The CDR3 bases are TGCGCCAGCAGCTTGACTAGCGGGGCAAACACAGATACGCAGTATTTT. It yields the protein CASSLTSGANTDTQYF. The full variable domain, rest sourced from reference TRBV5-1 and TRBJ2-3, is KAGVTQTPRYLIKTRGQQVTLSCSPISGHRSVSWYQQTPGQGLQFLFEYFSETQRNKGNFPGRFSGRQFSNSRSEMNVSTLELGDSALYLCASSLTSGANTDTQYFGPGTRLTVL.

The chain has TRBV2 and TRBJ1-4; D is unclear. This CDR3 has 17 amino acids. Germline V gene lookup returns CDR1 SNHLY and CDR2 FYNNEI. V shed 1 base and J shed 5 bases, with 17 bases lying between them. In DNA, the CDR3 is TGTGCCAGCAGTGAAGGGTCGTCCCACCAACGAAATGAAAAACTGTTTTTT. It specifies CASSEGSSHQRNEKLFF.